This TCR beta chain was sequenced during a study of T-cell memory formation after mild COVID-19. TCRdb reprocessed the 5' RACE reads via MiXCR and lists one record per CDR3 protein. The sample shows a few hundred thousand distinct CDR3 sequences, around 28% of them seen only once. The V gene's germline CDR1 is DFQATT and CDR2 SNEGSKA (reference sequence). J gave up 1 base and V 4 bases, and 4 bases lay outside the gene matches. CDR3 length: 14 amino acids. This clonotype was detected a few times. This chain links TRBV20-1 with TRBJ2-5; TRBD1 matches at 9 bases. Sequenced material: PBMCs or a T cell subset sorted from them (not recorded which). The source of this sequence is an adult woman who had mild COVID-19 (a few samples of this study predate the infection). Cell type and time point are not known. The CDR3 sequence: CSATRQGVQETQYF. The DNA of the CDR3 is TGCAGTGCTACGCGACAGGGGGTCCAAGAGACCCAGTACTTC.